This TCR beta chain was sequenced for a study of T cells in Graves' hyperthyroidism and ophthalmopathy. Clinical symptoms, serum thyroxine and TRAb, thyroid ultrasound and orbital computed tomography were used for the diagnoses. The length of the CDR3 is 14 residues. Germline V gene data show CDR1 as LGHDT and CDR2 as YNNKEL (reference sequence). Trimming removed 3 bases from V and 13 bases from J; junction bases left unmatched: 7. Researchers amplified the TCR beta CDR3 regions from RNA transcripts. An initial round of RT-PCR targeting the TCR CDR3 relied on the HTBI primer set. TCRdb reprocessed the multiplex PCR reads with MiXCR, giving one entry per CDR3 protein. Of approximately 600,000 distinct CDR3 sequences in the sample, approximately 15% are singletons; the top ten hold roughly 6.2%.

The sample was blood. The gene calls are TRBV3-1 and TRBJ1-5; 12 positions match TRBD1. The clonotype comes from a woman aged 25 to 39 with Graves' hyperthyroidism that later progressed to Graves' ophthalmopathy. The CDR3 protein is CASSQGTGGLSQHF. Written as DNA, the CDR3 is TGTGCCAGCAGCCAGGGGACAGGGGGCCTGTCACAGCATTTT.